The sample holds a few counts of the clone carrying this T cell receptor (beta chain). Its antigen remains unidentified. It was by 5'RACE with 10-nucleotide random UMIs that the cDNA was made. TCRdb recomputed calls from the 5' RACE reads with MiXCR, one row per CDR3 protein. The table shows more than 45,000 distinct CDR3 sequences, with approximately 3.9% occurring only once. This CDR3 is 13 amino acids long. The germline V gene has CDR1 SGHDT and CDR2 YYEEEE. With 0 bases removed from V and 5 bases from J, the gap between germline ends came to 8 bases. Where libraries were unsorted, they were derived from 2 million PBMCs stored at -80 degrees C. This sample is part of a study of neurological immune-mediated disorders. Points from the study as a whole: The level of TCR clonal expansion was highest in patients with HTLV-1-associated myelopathy and lowest in multiple sclerosis, where it fell below the level seen in healthy controls.

The clonotype was recovered from a man aged 25 to 40 with multiple sclerosis. The chain uses TRBV5-6 and TRBJ1-1; no firm D call. What was sequenced was PBMCs. The CDR3 bases are TGTGCCAGCAGCTTGGAAAGGAAGACTGAAGCTTTCTTT. Its protein product is CASSLERKTEAFF.